This passage covers 17 T cell receptor beta chains from one sample sequenced in a study of OX40 agonist ivuxolimab in advanced cancers. Sequencing used immunoSEQ multiplex PCR; TCRdb keeps in-frame clones, though not all of them. The sample holds some 17,000 clones, around 67% seen once. This specimen was CD4+ or CD8+ T cells sorted from blood, taken in a trial of the OX40 agonist ivuxolimab. The receptors were sampled from an adult with an advanced solid tumor such as melanoma, head and neck, liver or kidney cancer.

The J gene is TRBJ2-7, the V gene TRBV5-4, with no clear D. From germline, CDR1 is SGHNT and CDR2 YYREEE (reference sequence). Trimming pared 0 bases from V and 4 bases from J, leaving 8 bases between. The CDR3 runs 13 residues. This CDR3 reads CASSLEPIYEQYF. CDR3 in DNA: TGTGCCAGCAGCTTGGAGCCCATTTACGAGCAGTACTTC.

The chain joins TRBV4-2 to TRBJ2-7, with TRBD1 matching 10 bases. Germline V gene lookup returns CDR1 LGHNA and CDR2 YNFKEQ. The CDR3 spans 15 residues. J lost 1 base, V lost 5 bases, and 5 bases had no gene match. CDR3 sequence reads: CASSSRDRGSYEQYF. Here the CDR3 DNA reads TGTGCCAGCAGCTCCCGGGACAGGGGTTCCTACGAGCAGTACTTC.

This clone was observed a single time. This specimen includes other DNA sequences encoding the same CDR3. J is TRBJ2-7 and V is TRBV27; D unresolved. V lost 4 bases to trimming and J lost 2 bases, with 9 bases between them. The CDR3 loop spans 13 amino acids. Germline-derived CDR1 and CDR2 are MNHEY and SMNVEV (reference sequence). CDR3 coding DNA: TGTGCCAGCAGTTACCGGGCCCCCTACGAGCAGTACTTC. Protein: CASSYRAPYEQYF.

The chain joins TRBV7-9 to TRBJ2-7, with D possibly being TRBD2 (5 bases). Trimming stripped 0 bases from V and 6 bases from J, with 15 bases between. Per the germline V gene, CDR1 is SEHNR and CDR2 is FQNEAQ (reference sequence). The CDR3 loop spans 15 amino acids. The CDR3 nucleotides are TGTGCCAGCAGCTTAGCGGAGGAACGAGGCGTCGAGCAGTACTTC. It specifies CASSLAEERGVEQYF.

CDR3 sequence reads: CASSLPRTGPYEQYF. The CDR3 DNA is TGTGCCAGCAGTTTACCCCGGACAGGCCCCTACGAGCAGTACTTC. The chain uses TRBV28 and TRBJ2-7, with 7 bases identical to TRBD1. Germline lookup yields CDR1 MDHEN and CDR2 SYDVKM. The CDR3 contains 15 residues. Trimming took 2 bases from V and 2 from J; bases not matched to a gene: 6.

The V gene is TRBV6-5, the J gene TRBJ2-3; D is possibly TRBD1 or TRBD2 (7 bases each). The CDR3 runs 15 residues. Per germline, CDR1 MNHEY and CDR2 SVGAGI. V lost 7 bases and J lost 2, with 16 bases in between. The CDR3 is CASKRGEGATDTQYF. The CDR3 DNA reads TGTGCCAGCAAAAGGGGGGAGGGGGCCACAGATACGCAGTATTTT.

This clone was counted a few times. The rearrangement uses TRBV4-3 and TRBJ1-2; D ambiguous. Germline CDR1 is LGHNA and CDR2 is YSLEER. The CDR3 contains 15 residues. Trimming shortened V by 0 bases and J by 7 bases, and 15 bases separated the two germline ends. This CDR3 is CASSQDGEGLSGYTF. For the CDR3, the DNA is TGCGCCAGCAGCCAAGATGGGGAGGGTCTAAGTGGCTACACCTTC.

V usage is TRBV29-1 and J usage is TRBJ2-7; 10 bases agree with TRBD1. CDR3 size: 13 residues. The ends lost 7 bases at V and 0 bases at J; junction bases unmatched: 3. Germline V gene data show CDR1 as SQVTM and CDR2 as ANQGSEA. The CDR3 here is CSAWTGGSYEQYF. The CDR3 DNA follows: TGCAGCGCCTGGACAGGGGGCTCCTACGAGCAGTACTTC.

Concerning this clone: The same CDR3 can be traced to other DNA sequences in this sample. The chain is built from TRBV6-5 and TRBJ2-3; 11 bases are a match to TRBD2. V was clipped by 0 bases and J by 2 bases; unmatched bases: 1. The CDR3 runs 16 residues. Germline loops: CDR1 MNHEY, CDR2 SVGAGI. The CDR3 nucleotides are TGTGCCAGCAGTTACTCGACTAGCGGGGCCACAGATACGCAGTATTTT. This encodes CASSYSTSGATDTQYF.

CDR3 DNA sequence: TGTGCCAGCAGCTTAATCCGAGGTTACGAGCAGTACTTC. Its protein is CASSLIRGYEQYF. The chain joins TRBV5-8 to TRBJ2-7; D is undetermined. Germline CDR1 is SGHTS and CDR2 is YDEGEE. V lost 2 bases, J lost 4 bases, and 10 bases lay in between. The CDR3 sequence is 13 residues long.

The sample holds many counts of this clone. This chain links TRBV5-1 with TRBJ2-7; TRBD1 matches 9 bases. Germline assignment: CDR1 SGHRS and CDR2 YFSETQ. The CDR3 length is 15 residues. J was trimmed by 6 bases and V by 2 bases; bases with no gene match: 9. CDR3 nucleotide sequence: TGCGCCAGCAGCTTTGGGGACAGGGAAATTGTCGAGCAGTACTTC. This sequence encodes CASSFGDREIVEQYF.

This chain links TRBV7-7 with TRBJ2-2, with 10 bases aligning to TRBD2. This CDR3 is 17 amino acids long. The germline gives CDR1 SSHAT, CDR2 FNYEAQ (reference sequence). The J segment lost 1 base and the V segment lost 4 bases, leaving 6 bases of the junction unmatched. CDR3 residues: CASSSRTSGKNTGELFF. The CDR3 DNA follows: TGTGCCAGCAGCTCTCGTACTAGCGGGAAGAACACCGGGGAGCTGTTTTTT. Together with reference TRBV7-7 and TRBJ2-2, the CDR3 gives the full variable domain: GAGVSQSPRYKVTKRGQDVTLRCDPISSHATLYWYQQALGQGPEFLTYFNYEAQPDKSGLPSDRFSAERPEGSISTLTIQRTEQRDSAMYRCASSSRTSGKNTGELFFGEGSRLTVL.

This chain links TRBV6-1 with TRBJ1-2, with no clear D. Germline V lookup: CDR1 MNHNS, CDR2 SASEGT. V was cut by 7 bases and J by 1 base, with 10 bases left in between. This CDR3 has 13 residues. The CDR3 protein is CASKDLRNYGYTF. As DNA, the CDR3 is TGTGCCAGCAAGGACCTCCGTAACTATGGCTACACCTTC.

This rearrangement joins TRBV11-2 to TRBJ2-7; TRBD2 aligns across 9 bases. Per germline, CDR1 SGHAT and CDR2 FQNNGV. The CDR3 extends over 14 amino acids. The J segment lost 4 bases and the V segment lost 5 bases, leaving 6 bases of the junction unmatched. The CDR3 loop is CASSAPGLAYEQYF. For the CDR3, the DNA is TGTGCCAGCAGCGCCCCGGGACTAGCATACGAGCAGTACTTC.

This chain links TRBV30 with TRBJ1-2; D gene ambiguous. V lost 0 bases, J lost 4 bases, and 9 bases lay in between. CDR1 GTSNPN and CDR2 SVGIG come from the germline V gene (reference sequence). The CDR3 totals 13 residues. The CDR3 here is CAWSVGQAYGYTF. Written as DNA, the CDR3 is TGTGCCTGGAGTGTGGGTCAAGCCTATGGCTACACCTTC.

The chain carries TRBV7-2 and TRBJ2-2; no definite D call. Germline V gene data show CDR1 as SGHTA and CDR2 as FQGNSA. V lost 3 bases, J lost 7 bases, and 3 bases lay in between. This CDR3 region has 11 residues. This CDR3 is CASSLNGELFF. The CDR3 DNA sequence: TGTGCCAGCAGCTTGAACGGGGAGCTGTTTTTT.

The chain uses TRBV19 and TRBJ2-1, with unresolved D. The CDR3 is 15 residues long. Germline V gene sequence: CDR1 LNHDA, CDR2 SQIVND (reference sequence). Trimming removed 2 bases from V and 7 bases from J, with 15 bases in between. The CDR3 region has the DNA TGTGCCAGTAGTATATCCCCCGGTCCAATTAATGAGCAGTTCTTC. Translating it yields CASSISPGPINEQFF.